One and the same sample provided the 29 T cell receptor beta chains below, sequenced in a study of control samples from healthy donors and cancer patients. Data came from immunoSEQ multiplex PCR; TCRdb stores just in-frame clones and leaves some out. The sample lists 60,000 to 75,000 clones, about nine tenths occurring once. Sequences were obtained from PBMCs. The receptor set was obtained from a man between 60 and 70 years old with colorectal cancer.

This sequence joins TRBV12-5 and TRBJ1-2; D not certain. CDR1 LGHNT and CDR2 FRNRAP come from the germline V gene. V lost 5 bases to trimming and J lost 4 bases, with 14 bases between them. The CDR3 covers 14 residues. The CDR3: CASGPPAFGYGYTF. The CDR3 DNA reads TGTGCTAGTGGTCCTCCGGCGTTCGGCTATGGCTACACCTTC.

The V call is TRBV10-3, the J call TRBJ2-5; D possibly matches TRBD1 or TRBD2 (6 bases each). The germline V and J ends were trimmed by 10 bases and 0 bases, with 9 bases remaining between them. This CDR3 has 12 amino acids. In germline, CDR1 is ENHRY, CDR2 SYGVKD. DNA for the CDR3: TGTGCCACCGGGGGCAACCAAGAGACCCAGTACTTC. This codes for CATGGNQETQYF.

Only one count was recorded for this clone. The chain uses TRBV28 and TRBJ1-1, with D unresolved. The CDR3 contains 11 residues. Trimming left V 5 bases short and J 8 bases short, with 9 bases between. CDR1 MDHEN and CDR2 SYDVKM come from the germline V gene. The DNA of the CDR3 is TGTGCCAGCAGTCTGAGGGTAGAAGCTTTCTTT. Protein: CASSLRVEAFF.

The chain combines TRBV18 with TRBJ1-1; D is unclear. This CDR3 contains 13 residues. Germline V gives CDR1 KGHSH, CDR2 LQKENI. The V and J ends lost 2 bases and 1 base respectively, with 5 bases between them. The DNA of the CDR3 is TGTGCCAGCTCACCAGCAGCGAACACTGAAGCTTTCTTT. Translating gives CASSPAANTEAFF.

The chain carries TRBV7-2 and TRBJ2-3, with TRBD1 matching 9 bases. The CDR3 is made up of 16 amino acids. J was trimmed by 2 bases and V by 5 bases; bases with no gene match: 8. The germline V gene encodes CDR1 SGHTA and CDR2 FQGNSA. CDR3 sequence: CASSPGTGWDTDTQYF. CDR3 nucleotides: TGTGCCAGCAGCCCCGGGACAGGGTGGGACACAGATACGCAGTATTTT.

A remark on this clone: One end of the junction does not line up with germline, which may come from a read error. The chain has TRBV10-3 and TRBJ2-7, with 7 positions matching TRBD2. Germline CDR1 and CDR2: ENHRY and SYGVKD. The CDR3 is 12 residues long. This CDR3 is CAIGGVGQALHF. CDR3 nucleotide sequence: TGTGCCATCGGGGGGGTCGGGCAGGCTTTACACTTC.

V usage is TRBV5-1 and J usage is TRBJ1-3; 9 bases are shared with TRBD1. The DNA end is more similar to TRBJ2-2, so the J call may be wrong. In germline, CDR1 is SGHRS, CDR2 YFSETQ. CDR3 length: 16 amino acids. The CDR3 is CASSLTGQGNTGELFF. CDR3 sequence (DNA): TGCGCCAGCAGCTTGACGGGACAGGGAAATACCGGGGAGCTGTTTTTT.

The rearrangement joins TRBV6-5 to TRBJ1-1; unclear D gene. The CDR3 is 15 amino acids. The V and J ends lost 0 bases and 5 bases respectively, with 13 bases between them. Germline V gene data show CDR1 as MNHEY and CDR2 as SVGAGI. The CDR3 coding sequence is TGTGCCAGCAGTTACTCATGGGGTCATGCAACTGAAGCTTTCTTT. Translated: CASSYSWGHATEAFF.

Worth noting for this clone: It may be a read error: a sequence one base away is much more abundant. Other DNA sequences in this sample translate to the same CDR3. This rearrangement joins TRBV11-2 to TRBJ1-2; D not resolved. In germline, CDR1 is SGHAT, CDR2 FQNNGV. The CDR3 totals 13 residues. CDR3 coding DNA: TGTGCCAGCAGCTTAGACAGGAACTATGGCTACACTTTC. It specifies CASSLDRNYGYTF.

V is TRBV3-1 (or the pseudogene TRBV3-2) and J is TRBJ1-6; D remains ambiguous. The CDR3 consists of 14 residues. V was clipped by 1 base and J by 13 bases, with 14 bases between them. Germline loops: CDR1 LGHDT, CDR2 YNNKEL (reference sequence). The CDR3 DNA reads TGTGCCAGCAGCCAAGTAGCAGGCTATACTCCCCTCCACTTT. Translated, it gives CASSQVAGYTPLHF.

The V call is TRBV18, the J call TRBJ2-3; D remains unclear. Looked up from germline, CDR1 is KGHSH and CDR2 is LQKENI. This CDR3 spans 14 amino acids. The ends were cut back, 1 base at V and 0 bases at J, with 5 bases in the middle. The chain's CDR3 is CASSPQRSTDTQYF. The CDR3, as DNA: TGTGCCAGCTCACCACAGAGGAGCACAGATACGCAGTATTTT.

The CDR3 reads CASKQGGSDTQYF. CDR3 sequence (DNA): TGTGCCAGCAAGCAAGGGGGCTCAGATACGCAGTATTTT. The chain joins TRBV6-5 to TRBJ2-3, with 7 bases aligning to TRBD1. With V trimmed by 7 bases and J by 4 bases, 5 bases remained unmatched. This CDR3 spans 13 amino acids. CDR1 is MNHEY and CDR2 is SVGAGI in the germline V gene.

The J gene is TRBJ2-5, the V gene TRBV3-1 (or the pseudogene TRBV3-2); weak D call: TRBD2 (6 bases). The germline gives CDR1 LGHDT, CDR2 YNNKEL (reference sequence). The length of the CDR3 is 16 residues. V was clipped by 0 bases and J by 2 bases, with 13 bases between them. CDR3 DNA: TGTGCCAGCAGCCAAGATTCGGGGACTTTGCAAGAGACCCAGTACTTC. Amino acid sequence: CASSQDSGTLQETQYF.

The chain is built from TRBV5-4 and TRBJ2-7; D is tentatively TRBD1 or TRBD2 (7 bases each). V gave up 4 bases and J gave up 1 base, with 12 bases separating them. Germline V CDR1 and CDR2: SGHNT, YYREEE (reference sequence). CDR3 length equals 14 residues. CDR3 nucleotide sequence: TGTGCCAGCAGCCCGGGGGGACAGTCCTACGAGCAGTACTTC. It codes for CASSPGGQSYEQYF.

The chain links TRBV5-4 to TRBJ2-3; D may match TRBD1 or TRBD2 (6 bases each). Germline CDR1 reads SGHNT; CDR2 reads YYREEE (reference sequence). V was shortened by 10 bases and J by 6 bases, with 18 bases between the two germline ends. The CDR3 is 13 residues long. The CDR3 nucleotides are TGTGCCTCCGGGGGAAGGGGGATGGATACGCAGTATTTT. It codes for CASGGRGMDTQYF.

The V call is TRBV6-5, the J call TRBJ1-3; D may be TRBD1 (6 bases). The CDR3 contains 16 residues. V lost 0 bases, J lost 4 bases, and 13 bases lay in between. The germline gives CDR1 MNHEY, CDR2 SVGAGI. Here the CDR3 DNA reads TGTGCCAGCAGTTACTCTGTCGGGACACCAGGAAACACCATATATTTT. This encodes CASSYSVGTPGNTIYF.

V usage is TRBV5-1 and J usage is TRBJ2-7; D may be TRBD1 or TRBD2 (5 bases each). Germline V gene sequence: CDR1 SGHRS, CDR2 YFSETQ. Trimming pared 3 bases from V and 4 bases from J, leaving 17 bases between. This CDR3 comprises 15 residues. The CDR3, as DNA: TGCGCCAGCAGCTCCCTGTTAAACGGGGCTTACGAGCAGTACTTC. This sequence encodes CASSSLLNGAYEQYF.

This chain links TRBV5-1 with TRBJ2-7, with D uncertain. Germline V gives CDR1 SGHRS, CDR2 YFSETQ. Trimming stripped 4 bases from V and 2 bases from J, with 13 bases between. The CDR3 extends over 14 amino acids. The chain's CDR3 is CASSHEVDPYEQYF. In DNA, the CDR3 is TGCGCCAGCAGCCACGAGGTGGATCCCTACGAGCAGTACTTC.

The chain links TRBV28 to TRBJ1-6, with 7 bases fitting TRBD1. Germline V gene data show CDR1 as MDHEN and CDR2 as SYDVKM. The CDR3 has 15 amino acids. Unmatched junction bases numbered 7, after V lost 5 bases and J lost 6 bases. The chain's CDR3 is CASSPTDRVNSPLHF. The CDR3 bases are TGTGCCAGCAGTCCCACCGACAGGGTTAATTCACCCCTCCACTTT.

V usage is TRBV7-9 and J usage is TRBJ2-2; D call uncertain. Germline values: CDR1 SEHNR, CDR2 FQNEAQ (reference sequence). The length of the CDR3 is 16 residues. The V and J ends lost 0 bases and 7 bases respectively, with 15 bases between them. CDR3 protein: CASSLALRRKGGELFF. Here the CDR3 DNA reads TGTGCCAGCAGCTTAGCGCTGAGAAGGAAAGGCGGGGAGCTGTTTTTT.

J is TRBJ2-1 and V is TRBV7-8, with 7 bases lining up with TRBD2. The germline gives CDR1 SGHVS, CDR2 FQNEAQ. The CDR3 extends over 17 amino acids. V shed 5 bases, J shed 4 bases, and the junction held 14 bases outside the gene matches. The CDR3 bases are TGTGCCAGCAGCCCCCGACGGGGGGTGGTCGAATACAATGAGCAGTTCTTC. Translation gives CASSPRRGVVEYNEQFF.

A remark on this clone: The same CDR3 also results from other DNA sequences found in this sample. The rearrangement joins TRBV5-5 to TRBJ2-7, with TRBD2 identical over 7 bases. V dropped 1 base and J dropped 2; count of bases not matched to a gene: 3. The CDR3 is 14 residues long. Germline CDR1 reads SGHKS; CDR2 reads YYEKEE (reference sequence). CDR3 sequence (DNA): TGTGCCAGCAGCTTGTGGGGGGGGGCCTACGAGCAGTACTTC. It is translated as CASSLWGGAYEQYF.

The chain has TRBV2 and TRBJ2-7; the match to TRBD1 covers 12 bases. The CDR3 loop spans 15 amino acids. V lost 8 bases and J lost 2; bases outside the gene matches: 7. Germline-derived CDR1 and CDR2 are SNHLY and FYNNEI. CDR3 region: CASAFGTGGPYEQYF. The CDR3 DNA follows: TGTGCCAGCGCGTTTGGGACAGGGGGCCCCTACGAGCAGTACTTC.

The chain couples TRBV7-5 to TRBJ2-7; whether TRBD1, the table's D call, matches the DNA was not checked. TRBV7-5 is a listed pseudogene. This CDR3 has 14 amino acids. The CDR3 nucleotides are TGTGTCAGAGCTATCGGACAGGGGGCGCTTGAGCAGTACTTC. Translated: CVRAIGQGALEQYF.

The genes are TRBV5-1 and TRBJ2-1, with D tentatively TRBD2 (7 bases). Trimming removed 0 bases from V and 2 bases from J, with 9 bases in between. This CDR3 spans 15 amino acids. Germline loops: CDR1 SGHRS, CDR2 YFSETQ. The CDR3 bases are TGCGCCAGCAGCTTGGGGGGGGGCCCCTACAATGAGCAGTTCTTC. Translating gives CASSLGGGPYNEQFF.

The chain carries TRBV12-3 or TRBV12-4 and TRBJ2-7; D is unclear. This CDR3 is 12 amino acids long. Trimming left V 0 bases short and J 7 bases short, with 7 bases between. In DNA form, the CDR3 reads TGTGCCAGCAGTTTAGCACCCCGGGAGCAGTACTTC. Amino acid sequence: CASSLAPREQYF.

The chain joins TRBV6-2 or TRBV6-3 to TRBJ2-3, with TRBD2 matching over 9 bases. In germline, CDR1 is MNHEY, CDR2 SVGEGT. The CDR3 has 16 amino acids. V was clipped by 2 bases and J by 0 bases; unmatched bases: 3. For the CDR3, the DNA is TGTGCCAGCAGTTACCCCGGACTAGCGAGCACAGATACGCAGTATTTT. Residues: CASSYPGLASTDTQYF.

The chain has TRBV7-6 and TRBJ2-3; D gene uncertain. The CDR3 is 13 residues long. With 4 bases removed from V and 6 bases from J, the gap between germline ends came to 11 bases. In germline, CDR1 is SGHVS, CDR2 FNYEAQ. CDR3 sequence reads: CASSSGPRDTQYF. The CDR3 coding sequence is TGTGCCAGCAGCTCCGGGCCGAGGGATACGCAGTATTTT.

This clone was observed a few times. The rearrangement uses TRBV25-1 and TRBJ1-4, with D possibly TRBD1 on 5 matching bases. The germline V gene has CDR1 MGHDK and CDR2 SYGVNS. Trimming shortened V by 6 bases and J by 8 bases, and 19 bases separated the two germline ends. The CDR3 totals 15 residues. This chain's CDR3 is CASSPSLGEGEKLFF. In DNA form, the CDR3 reads TGTGCCAGCAGCCCCTCCTTGGGGGAGGGGGAAAAACTGTTTTTT.